Below, 7 T cell receptor beta chains from the same sample are listed, as sequenced in a study of control samples from healthy donors and cancer patients. The protocol was immunoSEQ multiplex PCR, while the TCRdb copy is restricted to in-frame clones and leaves out a portion. The sample carries some 150,000 clones, 75% to 95% recorded once. Input material: blood. These receptor sequences come from a man younger than 45 in good health.

The chain employs TRBV20-1 and TRBJ1-5; D remains unclear. Trimming cost V 3 bases and J 7 bases, with 7 bases left between them. The CDR3 length is 11 residues. Germline assignment: CDR1 DFQATT and CDR2 SNEGSKA (reference sequence). The DNA for the CDR3 is TGCAGTGCTAGTTTCTGGCAGCCCCAGCATTTT. Residues: CSASFWQPQHF.

This clone was observed a handful of times. The sample contains more than one DNA sequence encoding this CDR3. The chain recombines TRBV6-5 with TRBJ1-1; D is uncertain. The V end lost 5 bases, the J end lost 1 base, and 8 bases lay between the germline ends. The CDR3 runs 13 residues. The germline gives CDR1 MNHEY, CDR2 SVGAGI. The CDR3: CASSPTRNTEAFF. The CDR3 DNA follows: TGTGCCAGCAGTCCAACAAGGAACACTGAAGCTTTCTTT.

The chain combines TRBV9 with TRBJ1-1, with TRBD1 matching over 9 bases. This CDR3 spans 13 amino acids. Trimming took 3 bases from V and 5 from J; bases not matched to a gene: 2. Germline assignment: CDR1 SGDLS and CDR2 YYNGEE. CDR3 bases: TGTGCCAGCAGCGGGACAGGGGTAACTGAAGCTTTCTTT. Translating gives CASSGTGVTEAFF. The full variable domain, completed using reference TRBV9 and TRBJ1-1, is DSGVTQTPKHLITATGQRVTLRCSPRSGDLSVYWYQQSLDQGLQFLIQYYNGEERAKGNILERFSAQQFPDLHSELNLSSLELGDSALYFCASSGTGVTEAFFGQGTRLTVV.

This sequence joins TRBV5-6 and TRBJ2-4, with D tentatively TRBD1 (6 bases). V was cut by 0 bases and J by 7 bases, with 14 bases left in between. The CDR3 spans 15 residues. CDR1 SGHDT and CDR2 YYEEEE come from the germline V gene. As DNA, the CDR3 is TGTGCCAGCAGCTTGGCTGGGGGCGCGGGTAACATTCAGTACTTC. It translates to CASSLAGGAGNIQYF.

J is TRBJ1-1 and V is TRBV5-4, with D hard to call. This CDR3 region has 13 residues. Per the germline V gene, CDR1 is SGHNT and CDR2 is YYREEE (reference sequence). Trimming took off 4 bases at V and 5 bases at J, with 12 bases between the two ends. The CDR3: CASSGSGRTEAFF. CDR3 bases: TGTGCCAGCAGCGGCAGTGGGAGGACTGAAGCTTTCTTT.

This chain connects TRBV6-6 to TRBJ1-1; D call uncertain. The V and J ends lost 0 bases and 0 bases respectively, with 8 bases between them. The germline V gene encodes CDR1 MNHNY and CDR2 SVGAGI (reference sequence). This CDR3 contains 15 residues. Written as DNA, the CDR3 is TGTGCCAGCAGTTACTCGATAGAGTTGAACACTGAAGCTTTCTTT. Translation: CASSYSIELNTEAFF.

V usage is TRBV28 and J usage is TRBJ1-3, with D unresolved. The CDR3 totals 16 residues. Between the trimmed V and J ends, which lost 5 bases and 0 bases, there was a span of 14 bases. Per germline, CDR1 MDHEN and CDR2 SYDVKM. The CDR3 spells CASSPDKVLSGNTIYF. CDR3 sequence (DNA): TGTGCCAGCAGTCCAGATAAGGTGCTCTCTGGAAACACCATATATTTT.